These T cell receptor beta chains were read from a single sample in a study of cytomegalovirus exposure and HLA in healthy donors. Assay: immunoSEQ multiplex PCR; the TCRdb copy retains only in-frame clones and omits some. The sample carries 200,000 to 250,000 clones, about 81% recorded once. Sample: PBMCs. The receptors derive from a woman aged 40 to 55 in good health and CMV-seropositive. Both conserved end residues are part of each CDR3. D genes are given only for firm matches. Clone size appears in some rows only: once, few, many, or a class for an expanded clone.

.	TRBJ2-2	TRBD1	TRBV5-1	CASSSTGGSNTGELFF	TGCGCCAGCAGCTCCACAGGGGGTTCTAACACCGGGGAGCTGTTTTTT
.	TRBJ1-6	.	TRBV5-6	CASSLNSPLHF	TGTGCCAGCAGTCTCAATTCACCCCTCCACTTT
.	TRBJ1-1	.	TRBV4-3	CASSHRQSEAFF	TGCGCCAGCAGCCACCGACAGAGTGAAGCTTTCTTT
.	TRBJ2-5	.	TRBV5-6	CASSLEVAKRTQYF	TGTGCCAGCAGCTTGGAGGTAGCCAAGAGAACCCAGTACTTC
once	TRBJ2-3	TRBD1	TRBV2	CASSPDRGQSDTQYF	TGTGCCAGCAGCCCAGACAGGGGGCAATCGGATACGCAGTATTTT
.	TRBJ2-3	TRBD2	TRBV7-3	CASSLTLAGVDTQYF	TGTGCCAGCAGCTTAACGCTAGCGGGAGTAGATACGCAGTATTTT
.	TRBJ2-7	TRBD2	TRBV18	CASSPPGGRAPYEQYF	TGTGCCAGCTCACCACCGGGCGGGAGGGCCCCCTACGAGCAGTACTTC
.	TRBJ2-5	.	TRBV5-1	CASSPSPETQYF	TGCGCCAGCAGCCCCAGTCCAGAGACCCAGTACTTC
once	TRBJ2-7	TRBD1	TRBV2	CASRAPGQGSYEQYF	TGTGCCAGCAGGGCTCCGGGACAGGGGTCGTACGAGCAGTACTTC
.	TRBJ1-1	TRBD1	TRBV7-8	CASSRQGEALNTEAFF	TGTGCCAGCAGTCGACAGGGGGAGGCTTTGAACACTGAAGCTTTCTTT
.	TRBJ1-5	.	TRBV30	CAWSGQQNQPQHF	TGTGCCTGGAGTGGACAGCAGAATCAGCCCCAGCATTTT
.	TRBJ1-1	TRBD1	TRBV30	CAWSRDRKNTEAFF	TGTGCCTGGAGCCGGGACAGGAAAAACACTGAAGCTTTCTTT
once	TRBJ2-5	.	TRBV2	CASRVGQGGGYF	TGTGCCAGCAGAGTCGGACAGGGAGGGGGGTACTTC
.	TRBJ2-7	TRBD2	TRBV4-3	CASSQEVVAGGRANSYEQYF	TGCGCCAGCAGCCAAGAGGTCGTAGCGGGAGGACGGGCTAACTCCTACGAGCAGTACTTC
.	TRBJ2-3	TRBD1	TRBV4-1	CASSQTQGATDTQYF	TGCGCCAGCAGCCAGACGCAGGGGGCAACAGATACGCAGTATTTT
once	TRBJ1-1	.	TRBV30	CAWSQGSNTEAFF	TGTGCCTGGAGTCAGGGGTCTAACACTGAAGCTTTCTTT
few	TRBJ1-1	TRBD1	TRBV7-9	CSSSPGQGWNTEAFF	TGTTCCAGCAGCCCTGGACAGGGGTGGAACACTGAAGCTTTCTTT
.	TRBJ2-5	TRBD2	TRBV30	CAWSSGTSGGQETQYF	TGTGCCTGGAGTTCCGGGACTAGCGGGGGCCAGGAGACCCAGTACTTC
.	TRBJ1-5	TRBD1	TRBV19	CASSSPGQFNQPQHF	TGTGCCAGTAGTTCCCCGGGACAGTTCAATCAGCCCCAGCATTTT
.	TRBJ2-3	.	TRBV5-1	CASSLFNPADTQYF	TGCGCCAGCAGCTTGTTTAATCCAGCAGATACGCAGTATTTT
.	TRBJ2-7	.	TRBV5-1	CASGEGGGSYEQYF	TGCGCCAGCGGGGAAGGGGGGGGCTCCTACGAGCAGTACTTC
once	TRBJ2-1	.	TRBV7-2	CASSSERFSYNEQFF	TGTGCCAGCAGCTCGGAGCGGTTCTCATACAATGAGCAGTTCTTC
.	TRBJ2-2	.	TRBV19	CATEGQRRTGELFF	TGTGCCACCGAGGGACAAAGAAGGACCGGGGAGCTGTTTTTT
.	TRBJ2-3	.	TRBV4-3	CASSQYSGTSTDTQYF	TGCGCCAGCAGCCAATACAGCGGAACTAGCACAGATACGCAGTATTTT
.	TRBJ2-1	TRBD2	TRBV30	CAWSVGLAAINEQFF	TGTGCCTGGAGTGTAGGACTAGCGGCCATCAATGAGCAGTTCTTC
.	TRBJ1-1	.	TRBV7-6	CASSLGRGNTEAFF	TGTGCCAGCAGCTTAGGTCGGGGGAACACTGAAGCTTTCTTT
few	TRBJ1-2	.	TRBV5-8	CAPRGYGYTF	TGTGCCCCGCGGGGATATGGCTACACCTTC
.	TRBJ2-7	TRBD1	TRBV5-1	CASSLATGTGTYEQYF	TGCGCCAGCAGCTTGGCCACCGGGACAGGGACCTACGAGCAGTACTTC
.	TRBJ2-5	.	TRBV5-1	CASSSGTNQETQYF	TGCGCCAGCAGCTCGGGGACAAACCAAGAGACCCAGTACTTC
.	TRBJ1-2	.	TRBV27	CASSLSAGRTGYTF	TGTGCCAGCAGTTTATCGGCAGGGCGGACTGGCTACACCTTC
.	TRBJ2-7	.	TRBV27	CASSAGFSYEQYF	TGTGCCAGCAGTGCAGGGTTTTCGTACGAGCAGTACTTC
.	TRBJ1-1	TRBD1	TRBV4-3	CASSPGTGGGGTEAFF	TGCGCCAGCAGCCCAGGGACAGGGGGCGGCGGCACTGAAGCTTTCTTT
.	TRBJ1-1	.	TRBV7-9	CSSSLGDLNTEAFF	TGTTCCAGCAGCTTGGGAGATTTGAACACTGAAGCTTTCTTT
.	TRBJ2-1	TRBD2	TRBV9	CASSGGTSGNEQFF	TGTGCCAGCAGCGGTGGGACTAGCGGGAATGAGCAGTTCTTC
.	TRBJ1-2	.	TRBV12-5	CASGLVGGGLGNYGYTF	TGTGCTAGTGGTTTGGTAGGCGGGGGCCTCGGTAACTATGGCTACACCTTC
.	TRBJ2-3	TRBD2	TRBV12-5	CASGFGGSSQPDTQYF	TGTGCTAGTGGTTTCGGGGGGTCATCCCAGCCAGATACGCAGTATTTT
.	TRBJ2-2	.	TRBV4-3	CASSQLPLGSGELFF	TGCGCCAGCAGCCAACTCCCTCTAGGATCCGGGGAGCTGTTTTTT
.	TRBJ2-7	.	TRBV7-9	CSSSYNYEQYF	TGTTCCAGCAGCTACAACTACGAGCAGTACTTC
few	TRBJ2-1	.	TRBV7-2	CASSLDLNNEQFF	TGTGCCAGCAGCTTAGACTTGAACAATGAGCAGTTCTTC
.	TRBJ1-1	TRBD1	TRBV19	CASRGSGRGTEAFF	TGTGCCAGTAGGGGATCGGGCAGGGGGACTGAAGCTTTCTTT
.	TRBJ1-1	.	TRBV29-1	CSVVDSTRRGGTEAFF	TGCAGCGTTGTGGACAGCACCCGAAGAGGAGGCACTGAAGCTTTCTTT
.	TRBJ1-4	TRBD1	TRBV2	CASTSGGRGEKLFF	TGTGCCAGCACGTCAGGGGGAAGAGGAGAAAAACTGTTTTTT
.	TRBJ2-7	.	TRBV7-9	CASSLLAGTYEQYF	TGTGCCAGCAGCTTACTGGCGGGGACCTACGAGCAGTACTTC
.	TRBJ1-1	TRBD1	TRBV18	CASSPPGGWTGGTEAFF	TGTGCCAGCTCACCACCGGGGGGGTGGACAGGGGGCACTGAAGCTTTCTTT
.	TRBJ2-2	TRBD1	TRBV29-1	CSVAGTGVGGELFF	TGCAGCGTTGCCGGGACAGGGGTCGGCGGGGAGCTGTTTTTT
once	TRBJ1-3	.	TRBV12-2	CASRPKSGGVGNTIYF	TGTGCAAGTCGCCCCAAATCGGGGGGCGTTGGAAACACCATATATTTT
.	TRBJ2-1	.	TRBV7-2	CASSLAGAPAYNEQFF	TGTGCCAGCAGCTTAGCGGGGGCGCCAGCCTACAATGAGCAGTTCTTC
few	TRBJ2-2	.	TRBV30	CAWSGADTSYLTNTGELFF	TGTGCCTGGAGTGGGGCAGATACTTCCTATTTGACGAACACCGGGGAGCTGTTTTTT
.	TRBJ1-1	.	TRBV5-4	CASSPDPQGLNTEAFF	TGTGCCAGCAGCCCTGACCCACAGGGTCTGAACACTGAAGCTTTCTTT
few	TRBJ2-3	.	TRBV29-1	CSVEMGTLLSTDTQYF	TGCAGCGTTGAAATGGGGACATTGCTTAGCACAGATACGCAGTATTTT
.	TRBJ1-1	TRBD1	TRBV7-9	CSSSQDRGTEAFF	TGTTCCAGCAGCCAGGACAGGGGCACTGAAGCTTTCTTT
.	TRBJ2-7	TRBD1	TRBV2	CASKTGIEQYF	TGTGCCAGCAAGACAGGGATCGAGCAGTACTTC